Following are 6 T cell receptor beta chains from one sample sequenced in a study of tissue T cells after allogeneic stem cell transplantation. Using immunoSEQ multiplex PCR, the repertoire was profiled, and TCRdb retains in-frame clones only, with some absent. The data show thousands of clones, around 50% seen once. Time point: mouse harvest day 14 after allogeneic transplant. Tail vein injection delivered 10^7 T-cell-depleted bone marrow cells and 10^6 splenic CD5+ T cells. Specimen: gut tissue. Receptors originate from a female BALB/c mouse given C57BL/6 T cells with graft-versus-host disease after an allogeneic hematopoietic cell transplant.

With regard to this clone: Gene names and germline refer to mouse. The read halts 1 residue ahead of the CDR3 end, with the missing end drawn from the germline J gene. The rearrangement uses TRBV23 and TRBJ2-5. Germline V lookup: CDR1 KGHTA, CDR2 FQNQQP. This CDR3 contains 13 residues. The covered CDR3 bases are TGCTCCAGCAGTCGCGGGGTCCAAGACACCCAGTAC. Translating gives CSSSRGVQDTQY. The entire CDR3 protein reads CSSSRGVQDTQYF. Drawing the rest from reference TRBV23 and TRBJ2-5, the complete variable domain is DAAVTQKPRYLIKMKGQEAEMKCIPEKGHTAVFWYQQKQSKELKFLIYFQNQQPLDQIDMVKERFSAVCPSSSLCSLGIRTCEAEDSALYLCSSSRGVQDTQYFGPGTRLLVL.

By proportion, this clone is hyperexpanded (1% or more). Gene names are mouse gene names. The read comes to an end 1 residue before the CDR3 does, leaving the germline J gene to fill in the end. J is TRBJ1-3 and V is TRBV16; D gene unclear. CDR3 length: 14 amino acids. Germline V gives CDR1 SGHSA, CDR2 FRNQAP. Trimming removed 5 bases at V and 0 bases at J, with 8 bases between. The CDR3 reads CASSPDNSGNTLYF. The sequenced CDR3 bases are TGTGCAAGCAGCCCCGACAATTCTGGAAATACGCTCTAT.

As regards this clone: The genes are named according to mouse. The read terminates 1 residue before the CDR3 end, so the remaining end is supplied by the germline J gene. V and J are TRBV26 and TRBJ1-3, with 8 bases fitting TRBD1. The germline V gene has CDR1 KGHPV and CDR2 FQNQEV (reference sequence). With V trimmed by 0 bases and J by 2 bases, 0 bases remained unmatched. This CDR3 is 15 amino acids long. CDR3 region: CASSLSQGAGNTLYF. The CDR3 DNA, read in part, is TGTGCCAGCAGTCTGTCACAGGGGGCTGGAAATACGCTCTAT.

In its sample, this clone was seen a few times. Gene names are the mouse ones. The read gets to within 1 residue of the CDR3 end, and the germline J gene fills in the rest. V usage is TRBV12-1 and J usage is TRBJ2-7; 8 bases match TRBD2. Germline CDR1 SGHSN, CDR2 HYEKVE. The V and J ends lost 1 base and 1 base, in that order; junction bases with no gene match: 2. CDR3 length equals 14 residues. CDR3 bases read: TGTGCCAGCTCTCTGTGGGGGGGTTCCTATGAACAGTAC. Translated, it gives CASSLWGGSYEQY. The whole CDR3 sequence is CASSLWGGSYEQYF.

By share, this clone counts as medium-sized. These gene names are mouse names. The observed sequence ends 1 residue before the CDR3 terminus, with the missing tail filled in from the germline J gene. This chain uses TRBV3 with TRBJ2-5, with 12 nucleotides matching TRBD2. The CDR3 contains 15 residues. V lost 4 bases to trimming and J lost 3 bases; unmatched junction nucleotides: 2. Germline values: CDR1 SNHLY, CDR2 FYNGKV (reference sequence). CDR3 sequence reads: CASSSGLGGQDTQYF. The sequenced part of the CDR3 DNA is TGTGCCAGCAGCTCGGGACTGGGGGGTCAAGACACCCAGTAC. Full variable domain (rest looked up from reference TRBV3 and TRBJ2-5): GPKVLQIPSHQIIDMGQMVTLNCDPVSNHLYFYWYKQILGQQMEFLVNFYNGKVMEKSKLFKDQFSVERPDGSYFTLKIQPTALEDSAVYFCASSSGLGGQDTQYFGPGTRLLVL.

A word on this clone: The germline and genes are mouse ones. The read ends 1 residue early relative to the CDR3; the germline J gene fills the gap. The rearrangement joins TRBV26 to TRBJ1-1, with TRBD1 matching over 7 bases. The ends lost 0 bases at V and 8 bases at J; junction bases unmatched: 0. The CDR3 sequence is 12 residues long. Per the germline V gene, CDR1 is KGHPV and CDR2 is FQNQEV (reference sequence). CDR3 DNA, as far as it was read: TGTGCCAGCAGTCTGTCAGGGGGCGAAGTCTTC. Translating it yields CASSLSGGEVF. The whole CDR3 sequence reads CASSLSGGEVFF. Full variable domain (missing parts from reference TRBV26 and TRBJ1-1): NSKVIQTPRYLVKGQGQKAKMRCIPEKGHPVVFWYQQNKNNEFKFLINFQNQEVLQQIDMTEKRFSAECPSNSPCSLEIQSSEAGDSALYLCASSLSGGEVFFGKGTRLTVV.